This TCR beta chain was found in a study of T cell responses to AZD1222 COVID-19 vaccine. Points from the study as a whole: Mostly white British, mostly female donors; authors suggested clonal diversity may be underestimated. Vaccine-related CD4 TCRs covered spike, predominating at 160-218 and 743-854. Unmutated variant regions are reportedly targeted by nearly half of spike-specific TCRs.

This clone was detected once. Its antigen remains unknown. Germline-derived CDR1 and CDR2 are LGHNA and YNFKEQ. The CDR3 spans 18 residues. The V segment lost 0 bases and the J segment 1 base; nucleotides outside the gene matches: 7. Profiling relied on immunoSEQ multiplex PCR, and the TCRdb table lists in-frame clones only, not all of them. This table holds about 170,000 clones, around 90% found once. Material: peripheral blood, obtained 28 days after the second AZD1222 dose. The source of this sequence is an adult who received the AZD1222 COVID-19 vaccine. V gene TRBV4-2 combines with J gene TRBJ1-1, with 11 bases lining up with TRBD1. CDR3: CASSQDNQGTGGNTEAFF. CDR3 coding DNA: TGTGCCAGCAGCCAAGATAATCAAGGGACAGGGGGGAACACTGAAGCTTTCTTT.